This T cell receptor (beta chain) was identified during a study of T cells in Graves' hyperthyroidism and ophthalmopathy. Authors of the study amplified TCR beta CDR3 regions from RNA transcripts. The HTBI primer set drove a first-round RT-PCR of the TCR CDR3. Each CDR3 protein gets one entry after TCRdb re-called the multiplex PCR reads with MiXCR. The sample consists of about 360,000 distinct CDR3 sequences, 15% to 19% of them appearing once. Looked up from germline, CDR1 is DFQATT and CDR2 is SNEGSKA (reference sequence). The V gene end was trimmed by 0 bases and the J gene end by 5 bases; junction bases not matched to a gene: 3. The CDR3 covers 14 residues.

This chain connects TRBV20-1 to TRBJ2-3; 9 nucleotides align to TRBD2. Material: blood. This sequence originates from a woman aged 18-29 years with Graves' hyperthyroidism that later progressed to Graves' ophthalmopathy. This CDR3 reads CSARDSGRLDTQYF. CDR3 in DNA: TGCAGTGCTAGAGACAGCGGGAGGTTAGATACGCAGTATTTT.